Listed below are T cell receptor beta chains from one sample, sequenced in a study of blood T cell repertoires in COVID-19. Sequencing was performed with immunoSEQ multiplex PCR; in TCRdb, only in-frame clones are kept and a portion is missing. The sample carries tens of thousands of clones, around 84% recorded once. Sequences were obtained from peripheral blood. The receptor set was obtained from a man aged 65 to 85 with acute or convalescent COVID-19. The CDR3 runs from the conserved cysteine through the conserved F or W. A D gene is named only where the DNA matches it firmly. Clone size is given for some rows only: seen once, a few or many times, or a class if the clone is expanded.

V: TRBV19; D: NA; J: TRBJ1-1; size: NA; CDR3: CASMQTTSRIAFF; DNA: TGTGCCAGTATGCAAACGACATCAAGAATAGCTTTCTTT
V: TRBV12-3/TRBV12-4; D: TRBD2; J: TRBJ2-7; size: NA; CDR3: CASSSASGSQQYF; DNA: TGTGCCAGCAGTTCGGCTAGCGGGAGTCAGCAGTACTTC
V: TRBV6-2/TRBV6-3; D: TRBD1; J: TRBJ1-4; size: NA; CDR3: CASSPGGAAEKLFF; DNA: TGTGCCAGCAGTCCAGGGGGCGCGGCGGAAAAACTGTTTTTT
V: TRBV7-6; D: NA; J: TRBJ1-3; size: NA; CDR3: CASSLGGVAGNTIYF; DNA: TGTGCCAGCAGCTTGGGAGGGGTTGCTGGAAACACCATATATTTT
V: TRBV5-1; D: TRBD2; J: TRBJ2-1; size: NA; CDR3: CASSIGGLAGSDEQFF; DNA: TGCGCCAGCAGCATCGGGGGACTAGCGGGATCGGATGAGCAGTTCTTC
V: TRBV28; D: NA; J: TRBJ1-5; size: NA; CDR3: CASSQKRDQPQHF; DNA: TGTGCCAGCAGTCAGAAGCGCGATCAGCCCCAGCATTTT
V: TRBV29-1; D: NA; J: TRBJ2-3; size: NA; CDR3: CSVEVSTDTQYF; DNA: TGCAGCGTTGAAGTCTCGACAGATACGCAGTATTTT
V: TRBV7-2; D: NA; J: TRBJ2-3; size: once; CDR3: CASSLGASPTDTQYF; DNA: TGTGCCAGCAGCTTAGGGGCCTCACCCACAGATACGCAGTATTTT
V: TRBV4-1; D: TRBD2; J: TRBJ2-3; size: NA; CDR3: CASSPGGGQPGDTQYF; DNA: TGCGCCAGCAGCCCCGGGGGAGGGCAGCCTGGGGATACGCAGTATTTT
V: TRBV30; D: TRBD1; J: TRBJ2-7; size: once; CDR3: CAWDRGFYEQYF; DNA: TGTGCCTGGGACAGGGGATTCTACGAGCAGTACTTC
V: TRBV2; D: NA; J: TRBJ1-1; size: NA; CDR3: CASSLVLNTEAFF; DNA: TGTGCCAGCAGTCTAGTCTTGAACACTGAAGCTTTCTTT
V: TRBV5-1; D: NA; J: TRBJ1-2; size: few; CDR3: CASSLEGAPDQYGYTF; DNA: TGCGCCAGCAGCTTGGAAGGGGCCCCTGATCAGTATGGCTACACCTTC
V: TRBV5-6; D: NA; J: TRBJ2-1; size: NA; CDR3: CASGENEQFF; DNA: TGTGCCAGCGGAGAGAATGAGCAGTTCTTC
V: TRBV30; D: TRBD2; J: TRBJ2-1; size: NA; CDR3: CAWITGTSGSSYNEQFF; DNA: TGTGCCTGGATCACCGGGACTAGCGGTTCCTCCTACAATGAGCAGTTCTTC
V: TRBV24-1; D: NA; J: TRBJ1-5; size: NA; CDR3: CATRGGRRNQPQHF; DNA: TGTGCCACCAGAGGAGGACGTCGCAATCAGCCCCAGCATTTT
V: TRBV19; D: TRBD1; J: TRBJ2-2; size: NA; CDR3: CASSIFGQGPNTGELFF; DNA: TGTGCCAGTAGTATCTTCGGACAGGGTCCGAACACCGGGGAGCTGTTTTTT
V: TRBV6-2/TRBV6-3; D: NA; J: TRBJ1-1; size: NA; CDR3: CASSYEGDTLNTEAFF; DNA: TGTGCCAGCAGTTACGAGGGGGACACTCTGAACACTGAAGCTTTCTTT
V: TRBV27; D: NA; J: TRBJ2-7; size: once; CDR3: CASSLVGGRSYEQYF; DNA: TGTGCCAGCAGTTTAGTAGGAGGGCGGTCCTACGAGCAGTACTTC
V: TRBV3-1/TRBV3-2; D: TRBD1; J: TRBJ2-7; size: NA; CDR3: CASSSTGGSYEQYF; DNA: TGTGCCAGCAGCTCTACAGGGGGATCCTACGAGCAGTACTTC
V: TRBV7-9; D: TRBD2; J: TRBJ2-5; size: NA; CDR3: CASSSRVTGGGTQYF; DNA: TGTGCCAGCAGCTCTCGGGTCACCGGGGGGGGGACCCAGTACTTC
V: TRBV5-6; D: TRBD1; J: TRBJ1-5; size: NA; CDR3: CASSKRQGRQPQHF; DNA: TGTGCCAGCAGCAAAAGACAGGGTCGACAGCCCCAGCATTTT
V: TRBV5-6; D: NA; J: TRBJ2-3; size: NA; CDR3: CASSLDRADTQYF; DNA: TGTGCCAGCAGCTTGGACAGGGCAGATACGCAGTATTTT
V: TRBV25-1; D: NA; J: TRBJ2-6; size: NA; CDR3: CASSELAGTGANVLTF; DNA: TGTGCCAGCAGTGAATTGGCAGGAACTGGGGCCAACGTCCTGACTTTC
V: TRBV5-1; D: NA; J: TRBJ1-2; size: NA; CDR3: CASSLDPGVGYTF; DNA: TGCGCCAGCAGCTTGGATCCGGGTGTTGGCTACACCTTC
V: TRBV5-1; D: NA; J: TRBJ1-3; size: few; CDR3: CASSLAGRGNTIYF; DNA: TGCGCCAGCAGCCTGGCCGGCCGAGGGAACACCATATATTTT
V: TRBV30; D: TRBD2; J: TRBJ2-7; size: NA; CDR3: CAWNRRETHEQYF; DNA: TGTGCCTGGAACCGGCGGGAGACCCACGAGCAGTACTTC
V: TRBV14; D: NA; J: TRBJ2-1; size: few; CDR3: CASGQRGNEQFF; DNA: TGTGCCAGCGGCCAAAGGGGCAATGAGCAGTTCTTC
V: TRBV2; D: NA; J: TRBJ1-2; size: NA; CDR3: CASRMEYGYTF; DNA: TGTGCCAGCCGTATGGAGTATGGCTACACCTTC
V: TRBV5-4; D: NA; J: TRBJ2-1; size: NA; CDR3: CASTGGILSSYNEQFF; DNA: TGTGCCAGCACTGGGGGGATCTTGAGCTCCTACAATGAGCAGTTCTTC
V: TRBV9; D: NA; J: TRBJ1-2; size: NA; CDR3: CASSPEGRYGYTF; DNA: TGTGCCAGCAGCCCCGAGGGCAGGTATGGCTACACCTTC
V: TRBV15; D: NA; J: TRBJ1-5; size: NA; CDR3: CATSRGRGIQPQHF; DNA: TGTGCCACCAGCAGAGGGCGGGGAATACAGCCCCAGCATTTT
V: TRBV6-2/TRBV6-3; D: NA; J: TRBJ1-2; size: NA; CDR3: CASSRPTAGYTF; DNA: TGTGCCAGCAGTCGACCGACAGCCGGCTACACCTTC
V: TRBV10-3; D: TRBD2; J: TRBJ2-7; size: NA; CDR3: CASWGGDYEQYF; DNA: TGTGCCTCCTGGGGGGGGGACTACGAGCAGTACTTC
V: TRBV6-5; D: NA; J: TRBJ2-2; size: NA; CDR3: CASRISRQALGELFF; DNA: TGTGCCAGCAGGATATCGAGACAGGCTCTGGGGGAGCTGTTTTTT
V: TRBV5-5; D: TRBD1; J: TRBJ2-6; size: NA; CDR3: CASRGTGSSGANVLTF; DNA: TGTGCCAGCAGGGGGACAGGGTCCTCTGGGGCCAACGTCCTGACTTTC
V: TRBV4-2; D: NA; J: TRBJ2-3; size: once; CDR3: CASSPPGDTQYF; DNA: TGTGCCAGCAGCCCCCCGGGGGATACGCAGTATTTT
V: TRBV5-1; D: NA; J: TRBJ2-3; size: once; CDR3: CASSLTNQDTQYF; DNA: TGCGCCAGCAGCTTGACTAATCAAGATACGCAGTATTTT
V: TRBV10-2; D: NA; J: TRBJ2-5; size: NA; CDR3: CASSESSGGQETQYF; DNA: TGCGCCAGCAGTGAGTCTAGCGGAGGCCAAGAGACCCAGTACTTC
V: TRBV19; D: NA; J: TRBJ1-1; size: NA; CDR3: CASTSDMNTEAFF; DNA: TGTGCCAGTACCTCAGACATGAACACTGAAGCTTTCTTT
V: TRBV7-6; D: NA; J: TRBJ2-3; size: NA; CDR3: CASSFGGGVTDTQYF; DNA: TGTGCCAGCAGCTTTGGGGGAGGAGTCACAGATACGCAGTATTTT
V: TRBV15; D: NA; J: TRBJ2-7; size: NA; CDR3: CATRDSSTTYEQYF; DNA: TGTGCCACCAGAGATTCGAGTACTACCTACGAGCAGTACTTC
V: TRBV5-1; D: NA; J: TRBJ2-2; size: medium-sized; CDR3: CASSPGNTGELFF; DNA: TGCGCCAGCAGCCCAGGGAACACCGGGGAGCTGTTTTTT
V: TRBV5-1; D: TRBD1; J: TRBJ1-4; size: NA; CDR3: CASSPEGASFEKLFF; DNA: TGCGCCAGCAGCCCCGAGGGGGCGTCTTTTGAAAAACTGTTTTTT
V: TRBV2; D: NA; J: TRBJ2-2; size: NA; CDR3: CASSYPPAAAGELFF; DNA: TGTGCCAGCAGTTACCCCCCCGCGGCGGCCGGGGAGCTGTTTTTT
V: TRBV18; D: TRBD2; J: TRBJ2-1; size: NA; CDR3: CASSPSSSGRALSSYNEQFF; DNA: TGTGCCAGCTCACCAAGTAGCAGCGGGAGGGCCCTAAGCTCCTACAATGAGCAGTTCTTC
V: TRBV18; D: NA; J: TRBJ1-6; size: NA; CDR3: CASSPGGNSPLHF; DNA: TGTGCCAGCTCACCAGGGGGGAATTCACCCCTCCACTTT
V: TRBV6-1; D: NA; J: TRBJ2-3; size: NA; CDR3: CASSSPGSTDTQYF; DNA: TGTGCCAGCAGTTCCCCGGGTAGCACAGATACGCAGTATTTT
V: TRBV5-8; D: TRBD1; J: TRBJ1-2; size: NA; CDR3: CASSRGQEGYGYTF; DNA: TGTGCCAGCAGCCGGGGACAGGAGGGGTATGGCTACACCTTC
V: TRBV7-9; D: TRBD2; J: TRBJ2-3; size: NA; CDR3: CASSFSGGGTDTQYF; DNA: TGTGCCAGCAGCTTTAGCGGGGGAGGCACAGATACGCAGTATTTT
V: TRBV4-2; D: TRBD2; J: TRBJ2-2; size: NA; CDR3: CASSQDGGDTGELFF; DNA: TGTGCCAGCAGCCAAGACGGGGGGGACACCGGGGAGCTGTTTTTT